This T cell receptor (beta chain) was observed in a study of naive and memory T cell subsets. Four PCR rounds used nested alpha and beta constant region primers plus the SP2 primer. TCRdb processed the UMI-ligation and nested PCR reads anew with MiXCR; each CDR3 protein has one entry. The table lists hundreds of distinct CDR3 sequences, 3.5% to 4.5% of them singletons. Study outcomes and limitations: Reportedly, tuberculin skin test sites gave far more TCRs than other biopsies.

CDR3 length equals 15 residues. Germline loops: CDR1 MNHEY, CDR2 SVGEGT. V gave up 2 bases and J gave up 5 bases; unmatched junction bases: 7. In its sample, this clonotype is medium-sized (0.01 to 0.1%). The antigen remains undetermined. TCR cDNA received a 3' ligated oligonucleotide that carried a UMI. This chain joins TRBV6-2 or TRBV6-3 and TRBJ2-5, with TRBD1 matching 8 bases. The sample here was skin, taken from a tuberculin skin test site or a saline-injected site (not recorded which). The receptor was derived from an adult in good health. CDR3 in amino acids: CASSYHGQGRETQYF. DNA of the CDR3: TGTGCCAGCAGTTACCACGGACAGGGACGGGAGACCCAGTACTTC.